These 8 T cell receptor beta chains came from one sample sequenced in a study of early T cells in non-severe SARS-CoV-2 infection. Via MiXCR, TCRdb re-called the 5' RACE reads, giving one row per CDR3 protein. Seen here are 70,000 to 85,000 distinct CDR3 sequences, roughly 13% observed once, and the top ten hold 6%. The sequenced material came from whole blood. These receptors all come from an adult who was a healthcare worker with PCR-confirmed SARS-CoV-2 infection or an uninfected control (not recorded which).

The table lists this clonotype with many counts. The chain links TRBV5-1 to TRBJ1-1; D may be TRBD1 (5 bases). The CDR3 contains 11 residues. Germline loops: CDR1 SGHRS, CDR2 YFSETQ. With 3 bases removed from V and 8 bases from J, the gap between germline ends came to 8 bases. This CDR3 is CASSYRTEAFF. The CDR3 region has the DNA TGCGCCAGCAGCTATAGGACAGAAGCTTTCTTT.

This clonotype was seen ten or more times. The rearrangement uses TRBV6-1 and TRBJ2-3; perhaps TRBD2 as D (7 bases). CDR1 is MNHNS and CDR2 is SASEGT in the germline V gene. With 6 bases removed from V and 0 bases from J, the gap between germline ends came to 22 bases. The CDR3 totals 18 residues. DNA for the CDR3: TGTGCCAGCAGGAGAAGGGGGGGCCTAGATTCTAGCACAGATACGCAGTATTTT. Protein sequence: CASRRRGGLDSSTDTQYF.

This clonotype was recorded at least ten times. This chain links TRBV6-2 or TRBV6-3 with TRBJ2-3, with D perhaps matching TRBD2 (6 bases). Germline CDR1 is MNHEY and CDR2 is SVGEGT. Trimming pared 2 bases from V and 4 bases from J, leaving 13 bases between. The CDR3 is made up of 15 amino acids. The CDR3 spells CASSYRRRDADTQYF. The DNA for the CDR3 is TGTGCCAGCAGTTACCGGCGGAGGGATGCAGATACGCAGTATTTT.

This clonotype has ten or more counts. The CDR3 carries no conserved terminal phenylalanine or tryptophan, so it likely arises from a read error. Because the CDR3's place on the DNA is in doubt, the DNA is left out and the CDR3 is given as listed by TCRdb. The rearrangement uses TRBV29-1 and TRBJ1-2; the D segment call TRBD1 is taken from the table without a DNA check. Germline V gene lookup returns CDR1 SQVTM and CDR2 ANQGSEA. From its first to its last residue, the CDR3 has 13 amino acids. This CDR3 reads CSVEGQGREKDTS.

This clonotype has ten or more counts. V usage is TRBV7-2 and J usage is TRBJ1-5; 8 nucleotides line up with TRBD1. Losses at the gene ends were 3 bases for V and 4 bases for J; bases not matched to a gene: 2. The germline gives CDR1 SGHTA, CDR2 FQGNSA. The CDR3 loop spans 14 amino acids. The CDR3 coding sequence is TGTGCCAGCAGCTTTCGACAGGGGAATCAGCCCCAGCATTTT. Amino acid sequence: CASSFRQGNQPQHF.

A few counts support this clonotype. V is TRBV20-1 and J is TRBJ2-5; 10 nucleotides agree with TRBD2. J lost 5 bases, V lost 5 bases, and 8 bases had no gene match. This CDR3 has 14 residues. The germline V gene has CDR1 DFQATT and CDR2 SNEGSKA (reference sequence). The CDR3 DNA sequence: TGCAGTGCTGACCCACTAGCGGGACTGGAGACCCAGTACTTC. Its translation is CSADPLAGLETQYF.

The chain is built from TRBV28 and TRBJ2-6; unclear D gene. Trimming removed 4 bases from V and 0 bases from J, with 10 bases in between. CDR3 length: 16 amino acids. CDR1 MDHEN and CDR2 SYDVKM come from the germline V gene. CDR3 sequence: CASSSIRHSGANVLTF. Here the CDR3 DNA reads TGTGCCAGCAGTTCCATAAGGCACTCTGGGGCCAACGTCCTGACTTTC.

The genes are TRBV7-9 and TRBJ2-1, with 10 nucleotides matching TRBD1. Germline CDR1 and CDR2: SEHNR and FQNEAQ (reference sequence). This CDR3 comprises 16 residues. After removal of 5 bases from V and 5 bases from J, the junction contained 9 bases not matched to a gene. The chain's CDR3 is CASSPLGTGVNNEQFF. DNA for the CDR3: TGTGCCAGCAGCCCACTCGGGACAGGGGTAAACAATGAGCAGTTCTTC.